Shown below are 31 T cell receptor beta chains from a single sample sequenced in a study of blood T cell repertoires in COVID-19. Using immunoSEQ multiplex PCR, the repertoire was profiled, and TCRdb retains in-frame clones only, with some absent. The sample lists a few hundred thousand clones; less than 90% were seen once. The sequencing sample was made of peripheral blood. Receptor source: a man aged 35-49 years with active or convalescent COVID-19.

This clone was counted once. The CDR3 DNA is TGTGCCTGGAGCCCCCAGACCAGGAAACTGTTTTTT. Translating it yields CAWSPQTRKLFF. V is TRBV30 and J is TRBJ1-4, with D uncertain. Germline V CDR1 and CDR2: GTSNPN, SVGIG (reference sequence). Trimming removed 3 bases at V and 11 bases at J, with 13 bases between. This CDR3 contains 12 residues.

The J gene is TRBJ2-1, the V gene TRBV2; 14 bases line up with TRBD2. The CDR3 runs to 14 residues. CDR1 and CDR2 from the germline V gene are SNHLY and FYNNEI. Trimming cost V 9 bases and J 7 bases; bases outside gene matches: 5. The CDR3 DNA follows: TGTGCCAGACGGGGACTAGCGGGAGTAAATGAGCAGTTCTTC. Residues: CARRGLAGVNEQFF. Looking up the rest from reference TRBV2 and TRBJ2-1 gives the full variable domain: EPEVTQTPSHQVTQMGQEVILRCVPISNHLYFYWYRQILGQKVEFLVSFYNNEISEKSEIFDDQFSVERPDGSNFTLKIRSTKLEDSAMYFCARRGLAGVNEQFFGPGTRLTVL.

In regard to this clone: The sample has other DNA sequences that encode this CDR3 too. The gene calls are TRBV7-2 and TRBJ2-1; unclear D gene. CDR1 is SGHTA, CDR2 FQGNSA, per germline. This CDR3 region has 13 residues. V lost 1 base, J lost 5 bases, and 6 bases lay in between. CDR3 nucleotides: TGTGCCAGCAGCTTAGGGCAGAACAATGAGCAGTTCTTC. Its translation is CASSLGQNNEQFF.

About this clone: This specimen includes other DNA sequences encoding the same CDR3. This chain links TRBV28 with TRBJ2-5; D call uncertain. V lost 4 bases to trimming and J lost 3 bases, with 3 bases between them. CDR3 length: 11 amino acids. Germline CDR1 and CDR2: MDHEN and SYDVKM. CDR3 residues: CASSSEETQYF. CDR3 in DNA: TGTGCCAGCAGTTCAGAAGAGACCCAGTACTTC.

This rearrangement joins TRBV5-4 to TRBJ1-2; 8 nucleotides agree with TRBD1. V was clipped by 0 bases and J by 8 bases; unmatched bases: 9. This CDR3 is built from 15 residues. Germline V gene sequence: CDR1 SGHNT, CDR2 YYREEE (reference sequence). The CDR3 coding sequence is TGTGCCAGCAGCTTGGGGGATTGGACAGGGCAAGGCTACACCTTC. This codes for CASSLGDWTGQGYTF.

V usage is TRBV11-2 and J usage is TRBJ1-4; perhaps TRBD1 as D (6 bases). The CDR3 extends over 12 amino acids. Germline V gives CDR1 SGHAT, CDR2 FQNNGV. V dropped 3 bases and J dropped 8 bases, with 7 bases sitting between them. CDR3 bases: TGTGCCAGCAGCTTTACAGGGGAAAAACTGTTTTTT. Amino acids: CASSFTGEKLFF.

The genes are TRBV3-1 (or the pseudogene TRBV3-2) and TRBJ2-1; 10 positions match TRBD2. Trimming at V came to 1 base and at J to 5 bases, leaving 2 bases not matched to a gene. Germline V gene sequence: CDR1 LGHDT, CDR2 YNNKEL (reference sequence). CDR3 length: 15 residues. CDR3: CASSQVAGGNNEQFF. The CDR3 DNA reads TGTGCCAGCAGCCAAGTAGCGGGGGGTAACAATGAGCAGTTCTTC.

This clone was seen a few times. The chain employs TRBV10-2 and TRBJ1-5; D perhaps matches TRBD1 (6 bases). Trimming removed 2 bases from V and 1 base from J, with 6 bases in between. This CDR3 region has 14 residues. Germline CDR1 and CDR2: WSHSY and SAAADI. The chain's CDR3 is CASSETGSNQPQHF. The DNA for the CDR3 is TGCGCCAGCAGTGAGACAGGGAGCAATCAGCCCCAGCATTTT.

The V and J genes are TRBV7-9 and TRBJ2-3; TRBD1 is a possible D gene (6 bases). Germline V gene data show CDR1 as SEHNR and CDR2 as FQNEAQ (reference sequence). Trimming pared 5 bases from V and 5 bases from J, leaving 23 bases between. The CDR3 spans 17 residues. This CDR3 reads CASSRGPGRGRGDTQYF. As DNA, the CDR3 is TGTGCCAGCAGCCGAGGACCCGGCAGGGGTCGTGGAGATACGCAGTATTTT.

The gene calls are TRBV28 and TRBJ1-1; 9 bases map to TRBD1. Germline-derived CDR1 and CDR2 are MDHEN and SYDVKM. V shed 6 bases and J 2 bases; nucleotides not matched to a gene: 10. This CDR3 is 16 amino acids long. CDR3 sequence reads: CASRLNRGRINTEAFF. DNA for the CDR3: TGTGCCAGCAGGTTAAACAGGGGGCGGATTAACACTGAAGCTTTCTTT.

The rearrangement uses TRBV15 and TRBJ1-6, with 7 nucleotides matching TRBD1. With V trimmed by 4 bases and J by 5 bases, 5 bases remained unmatched. Looked up from germline, CDR1 is LNHNV and CDR2 is YYDKDF (reference sequence). The CDR3 is 15 amino acids. CDR3 in amino acids: CATSTSGGNNSPLHF. Here the CDR3 DNA reads TGTGCCACCAGCACGTCAGGGGGAAATAATTCACCCCTCCACTTT. Full variable domain (remainder filled in from reference TRBV15 and TRBJ1-6): DAMVIQNPRYQVTQFGKPVTLSCSQTLNHNVMYWYQQKSSQAPKLLFHYYDKDFNNEADTPDNFQSRRPNTSFCFLDIRSPGLGDTAMYLCATSTSGGNNSPLHFGNGTRLTVT.

J is TRBJ2-3 and V is TRBV29-1, with D possibly being TRBD1 (6 bases). CDR1 is SQVTM and CDR2 is ANQGSEA in the germline V gene. CDR3 length: 15 amino acids. Trimming took 4 bases from V and 2 from J, leaving 16 bases between them. The CDR3 loop reads CSVVRADRNTDTQYF. CDR3 bases: TGCAGCGTTGTAAGGGCCGACAGGAACACAGATACGCAGTATTTT.

CDR3 DNA sequence: TGTGCCAGCAGCTTCAAGGTTGACTCTAACTATGGCTACACCTTC. The encoded protein is CASSFKVDSNYGYTF. The rearrangement joins TRBV5-4 to TRBJ1-2; no clear D gene. Trimming removed 2 bases from V and 0 bases from J, with 11 bases in between. Germline V gene sequence: CDR1 SGHNT, CDR2 YYREEE (reference sequence). The CDR3 is made up of 15 amino acids. Full variable domain (outside the CDR3, taken from reference TRBV5-4 and TRBJ1-2): ETGVTQSPTHLIKTRGQQVTLRCSSQSGHNTVSWYQQALGQGPQFIFQYYREEENGRGNFPPRFSGLQFPNYSSELNVNALELDDSALYLCASSFKVDSNYGYTFGSGTRLTVV.

The chain carries TRBV7-3 and TRBJ1-5, with a possible D match to TRBD1 (5 bases). The CDR3 loop spans 14 amino acids. Trimming shortened V by 7 bases and J by 4 bases, and 14 bases separated the two germline ends. From germline, CDR1 is SGHTA and CDR2 FQGTGA. CDR3 in DNA: TGTGCCAGCACCCGGGGACTCGTGAATCAGCCCCAGCATTTT. Translation: CASTRGLVNQPQHF.

In this sample, this clone turned up many times. The chain recombines TRBV6-5 with TRBJ1-1; D might be TRBD1 (5 bases). Germline V lookup: CDR1 MNHEY, CDR2 SVGAGI. The V gene lost 4 bases and the J gene lost 7 bases, with 13 bases spanning the gap. The CDR3 is 13 amino acids. CDR3 loop: CASSSLGQDEAFF. CDR3 nucleotides: TGTGCCAGCAGTTCCCTTGGACAAGATGAAGCTTTCTTT.

This clone appeared a few times. V usage is TRBV19 and J usage is TRBJ2-7, with TRBD2 identical over 11 bases. Germline values: CDR1 LNHDA, CDR2 SQIVND (reference sequence). This CDR3 comprises 15 residues. V lost 6 bases to trimming and J lost 6 bases; unmatched junction nucleotides: 10. CDR3 residues: CASRRTSGFVGEQYF. In DNA, the CDR3 is TGTGCCAGTAGACGGACTAGCGGGTTCGTCGGCGAGCAGTACTTC.

This clone was found many times. This sequence joins TRBV10-3 and TRBJ1-1; no firm D call. The CDR3 extends over 16 amino acids. Trimming took 1 base from V and 5 from J, leaving 17 bases between them. Germline-derived CDR1 and CDR2 are ENHRY and SYGVKD. The CDR3 region has the DNA TGTGCCATCAGTGAGTTTCCGGGGATGACGGGTACTGAAGCTTTCTTT. Its translation is CAISEFPGMTGTEAFF.

The table lists this clone with a count of one. The chain uses TRBV9 and TRBJ2-1, with TRBD2 matching over 10 bases. CDR1 and CDR2 (germline): SGDLS, YYNGEE. Losses at the gene ends were 0 bases for V and 3 bases for J; bases not matched to a gene: 6. This CDR3 comprises 17 residues. The CDR3: CASSVGIAGGRYNEQFF. The CDR3, as DNA: TGTGCCAGCAGCGTAGGGATAGCGGGGGGCCGCTACAATGAGCAGTTCTTC.

The V gene is TRBV25-1, the J gene TRBJ1-2; possibly TRBD1 for D (6 bases). The CDR3 is made up of 13 amino acids. CDR1 MGHDK and CDR2 SYGVNS come from the germline V gene. Trimming left V 6 bases short and J 0 bases short, with 8 bases between. This CDR3 reads CASRQGANYGYTF. Written as DNA, the CDR3 is TGTGCCAGCAGACAGGGCGCTAACTATGGCTACACCTTC.

The J gene is TRBJ2-4, the V gene TRBV5-4, with no clear D. The CDR3 runs 15 residues. Between the trimmed V and J ends, which lost 0 bases and 6 bases, there was a span of 13 bases. Germline V gene sequence: CDR1 SGHNT, CDR2 YYREEE (reference sequence). The CDR3 spells CASSLDSKNRNIQYF. For the CDR3, the DNA is TGTGCCAGCAGCTTGGATAGTAAGAATCGAAACATTCAGTACTTC.

V gene TRBV6-5 combines with J gene TRBJ2-3; D not resolved. The CDR3 spans 14 residues. CDR1 and CDR2 (germline): MNHEY, SVGAGI. V lost 2 bases and J 2 bases, leaving 8 bases between the germline ends. The chain's CDR3 is CASSYGRFTDTQYF. The CDR3 coding sequence is TGTGCCAGCAGTTACGGCAGATTCACAGATACGCAGTATTTT.

The V call is TRBV28, the J call TRBJ1-2, with TRBD1 as a possible D gene (6 bases). CDR3 length: 14 amino acids. CDR1 MDHEN and CDR2 SYDVKM come from the germline V gene. V lost 5 bases, J lost 4 bases, and 14 bases lay in between. This chain's CDR3 is CASSPRGVGYGYTF. The CDR3 DNA reads TGTGCCAGCAGTCCCAGGGGAGTGGGCTATGGCTACACCTTC.

V usage is TRBV7-8 and J usage is TRBJ1-1; no clear D gene. V lost 1 base and J lost 2, with 11 bases in between. CDR1 is SGHVS, CDR2 FQNEAQ, per germline. This CDR3 is 15 amino acids long. CDR3 coding DNA: TGTGCCAGCAGCTTAGTCGCAGGCTATAACACTGAAGCTTTCTTT. This encodes CASSLVAGYNTEAFF. Looking up the rest from reference TRBV7-8 and TRBJ1-1 gives the full variable domain: GAGVSQSPRYKVAKRGQDVALRCDPISGHVSLFWYQQALGQGPEFLTYFQNEAQLDKSGLPSDRFFAERPEGSVSTLKIQRTQQEDSAVYLCASSLVAGYNTEAFFGQGTRLTVV.

The CDR3 spells CASSPSSSGSRGEQFF. CDR3 sequence (DNA): TGTGCCAGCTCACCATCGTCCAGCGGGAGTCGGGGTGAGCAGTTCTTC. The chain joins TRBV18 to TRBJ2-1; 8 bases fit TRBD2. Germline lookup yields CDR1 KGHSH and CDR2 LQKENI. This CDR3 has 16 residues. The V segment lost 2 bases and the J segment 9 bases; nucleotides outside the gene matches: 12.

The V and J genes are TRBV2 and TRBJ2-3, with TRBD2 matching 14 bases. V shed 6 bases and J 2 bases; nucleotides not matched to a gene: 10. The CDR3 is 18 amino acids. Germline CDR1 reads SNHLY; CDR2 reads FYNNEI. The chain's CDR3 is CASSESGTSGRVTDTQYF. The CDR3 DNA sequence: TGTGCCAGCAGCGAGTCCGGGACTAGCGGGAGAGTCACAGATACGCAGTATTTT. Looking up the rest from reference TRBV2 and TRBJ2-3 gives the full variable domain: EPEVTQTPSHQVTQMGQEVILRCVPISNHLYFYWYRQILGQKVEFLVSFYNNEISEKSEIFDDQFSVERPDGSNFTLKIRSTKLEDSAMYFCASSESGTSGRVTDTQYFGPGTRLTVL.

The chain carries TRBV28 and TRBJ2-7; the D gene is possibly TRBD1 (7 bases). V lost 10 bases and J 5 bases, leaving 18 bases between the germline ends. Per germline, CDR1 MDHEN and CDR2 SYDVKM. This CDR3 is built from 13 residues. The DNA of the CDR3 is TGTGCCATACAAGACAGGGAGGTTGACGAGCAGTACTTC. This gives the protein CAIQDREVDEQYF.

A single count supports this clone. The chain carries TRBV24-1 and TRBJ1-1; a weak D match, TRBD1 (5 bases). Trimming took off 6 bases at V and 4 bases at J, with 11 bases between the two ends. CDR3 length: 13 amino acids. Germline CDR1 is KGHDR and CDR2 is SFDVKD. CDR3 loop: CATSQSGGTEAFF. The CDR3 DNA sequence: TGTGCCACCAGTCAATCCGGGGGCACTGAAGCTTTCTTT.

This clone showed up just once. The rearrangement uses TRBV9 and TRBJ1-1; D remains unclear. With 2 bases removed from V and 0 bases from J, the gap between germline ends came to 8 bases. The germline V gene encodes CDR1 SGDLS and CDR2 YYNGEE. The CDR3 is made up of 14 amino acids. Written as DNA, the CDR3 is TGTGCCAGCAGCGTCGGGAGTATGAACACTGAAGCTTTCTTT. It translates to CASSVGSMNTEAFF.

As for this clone: An end of the junction does not agree with germline; a read error may underlie this. V gene TRBV28 combines with J gene TRBJ1-2; TRBD1 might be the D (5 bases). Germline lookup yields CDR1 MDHEN and CDR2 SYDVKM. The CDR3 spans 11 residues. DNA of the CDR3: TGTGCCAGCAGTTTCGAAGGGACTAACGCTTTC. Protein product: CASSFEGTNAF.

V gene TRBV6-5 combines with J gene TRBJ2-7; the D gene is possibly TRBD2 (6 bases). Germline CDR1 MNHEY, CDR2 SVGAGI. The CDR3 spans 15 residues. The germline V and J ends were trimmed by 4 bases and 6 bases, with 19 bases remaining between them. As DNA, the CDR3 is TGTGCCAGCAGTTCCTGGGAGGACCCCTCTTTCGAGCAGTACTTC. This encodes CASSSWEDPSFEQYF.

V and J are TRBV6-6 and TRBJ1-5; 8 nucleotides align to TRBD1. CDR3 size: 13 residues. Trimming at V came to 5 bases and at J to 11 bases, leaving 8 bases not matched to a gene. Germline V CDR1 and CDR2: MNHNY, SVGAGI (reference sequence). The DNA for the CDR3 is TGTGCCAGCAGTATTGGACAGGGCCTGACCCAGCATTTT. The encoded protein is CASSIGQGLTQHF.